This record looks at one T cell receptor (beta chain) sequence and its context. The CDR3 is 16 residues long. J gave up 11 bases and V 1 base, and 10 bases lay outside the gene matches. Germline V CDR1 and CDR2: SEHNR, FQNEAQ (reference sequence). Sequencing was performed with immunoSEQ multiplex PCR; in TCRdb, only in-frame clones are kept and a portion is missing. In the table there are tens of thousands of clones, roughly 94% of which are singletons. This sample stems from a study of T cell changes during pregnancy in multiple sclerosis. The chain employs TRBV7-9 and TRBJ2-1, with 11 nucleotides matching TRBD1. The source is a female donor with multiple sclerosis, enrolled in a pregnancy study. Here the sequenced sample was peripheral blood, taken after pregnancy. The CDR3 DNA sequence: TGTGCCAGCAGCTTAGAAGGGACAGGGGGACGAACTAAGCAGTTCTTC. This codes for CASSLEGTGGRTKQFF. Full variable domain (remainder filled in from reference TRBV7-9 and TRBJ2-1): DTGVSQNPRHKITKRGQNVTFRCDPISEHNRLYWYRQTLGQGPEFLTYFQNEAQLEKSRLLSDRFSAERPKGSFSTLEIQRTEQGDSAMYLCASSLEGTGGRTKQFFGPGTRLTVL.